This TCR beta chain was recovered during a study of blood T cell repertoires in COVID-19. Overall study context: PBMCs, B-cell-depleted T cells, or T cells were the source of the cDNA or gDNA that made up the material.

The junction had 2 bases not matched to a gene; V was cut back by 1 base and J by 8 bases. CDR1 and CDR2 (germline): SGHVS, FQNEAQ. The CDR3 contains 14 residues. TCRdb's copy holds only in-frame clones and misses some; the assay was immunoSEQ multiplex PCR. Of 140,000 to 150,000 clones listed, around 81% were seen once; the top ten hold about 8%. V is TRBV7-8 and J is TRBJ2-1, with 10 bases lining up with TRBD2. This sequence originates from a human donor with acute or convalescent COVID-19. The donor label of this sample is uncertain. The specimen sequenced was peripheral blood. The CDR3 region has the DNA TGTGCCAGCAGCTTAGGTCTAGCGGGGGATGAGCAGTTCTTC. Its translation: CASSLGLAGDEQFF.